This TCR beta chain was identified in a study of T cells after yellow fever vaccination. This clonotype was recorded many times. Synthesis of TCR cDNA relied on 5'RACE template switching, which attached a universal primer site and UMIs. From the 5' RACE reads, TCRdb called clonotypes with MiXCR, one entry per CDR3 protein. Here the sample spans about 26,000 distinct CDR3 sequences, around 4.3% being singletons. Between the trimmed V and J ends, which lost 5 bases and 3 bases, there was a span of 13 bases. Per the germline V gene, CDR1 is ENHRY and CDR2 is SYGVKD. This CDR3 comprises 14 residues. The chain couples TRBV10-3 to TRBJ1-1, with D maybe TRBD1 (5 bases). This TCR was sampled from a man in his late teens or twenties who received the YFV17D yellow fever vaccine. Sequenced material: PBMCs, either bulk or a sorted T-cell subset (CD4+, CD8+, memory, or dextramer-sorted; not recorded which), taken on the day of the yellow fever booster vaccination. CDR3 protein: CAISSMGGDTEAFF. DNA of the CDR3: TGTGCCATCAGTTCTATGGGGGGGGACACTGAAGCTTTCTTT.